One and the same sample provided the 5 T cell receptor beta chains below, sequenced in a study of blood T cell repertoires in COVID-19. The repertoire was sequenced with immunoSEQ multiplex PCR; TCRdb's copy has only in-frame clones and lacks some. The profile covers over 350,000 clones, with more than 75% appearing a single time and less than 1.5% taken by the ten largest. Material: PBMCs or T cells enriched from blood (not recorded which). The receptors originated from a woman under 30 who had recovered from COVID-19.

This sequence joins TRBV6-2 or TRBV6-3 and TRBJ2-2; TRBD2 is a possible D gene (5 bases). Trimming shortened V by 5 bases and J by 1 base, and 11 bases separated the two germline ends. The CDR3 consists of 15 residues. Germline CDR1 reads MNHEY; CDR2 reads SVGEGT. The CDR3 reads CASSPRRQNTGELFF. The CDR3 DNA reads as TGTGCCAGCAGTCCACGGAGGCAGAACACCGGGGAGCTGTTTTTT.

V and J are TRBV7-8 and TRBJ1-4; 8 bases map to TRBD1. The CDR3 runs 14 residues. Per the germline V gene, CDR1 is SGHVS and CDR2 is FQNEAQ. The V segment lost 7 bases and the J segment 7 bases; nucleotides outside the gene matches: 8. Here the CDR3 DNA reads TGTGCCAGCAACAATCAGGGGGCGGGTGAAAAACTGTTTTTT. It specifies CASNNQGAGEKLFF.

V gene TRBV4-3 combines with J gene TRBJ1-4; D gene uncertain. The CDR3 is 16 residues long. The V end lost 2 bases, the J end lost 5 bases, and 15 bases lay between the germline ends. The V gene's germline CDR1 is LGHNA and CDR2 YSLEER. In nucleotides, the CDR3 is TGCGCCAGCAGCCAAATTCGGACGGGAGCCAATGAAAAACTGTTTTTT. This gives the protein CASSQIRTGANEKLFF.

The rearrangement uses TRBV11-2 and TRBJ2-7; D not certain. V was trimmed by 0 bases and J by 2 bases, leaving 11 bases between them. The germline CDR1 and CDR2 sequences are SGHAT and FQNNGV. The length of the CDR3 is 15 residues. DNA of the CDR3: TGTGCCAGCAGCTTAGAGGGCAGGCACGCCTACGAGCAGTACTTC. This codes for CASSLEGRHAYEQYF. Combining the CDR3 with reference TRBV11-2 and TRBJ2-7 gives the whole variable domain EAGVAQSPRYKIIEKRQSVAFWCNPISGHATLYWYQQILGQGPKLLIQFQNNGVVDDSQLPKDRFSAERLKGVDSTLKIQPAKLEDSAVYLCASSLEGRHAYEQYFGPGTRLTVT.

The CDR3 here is CASVGGTQQFF. The CDR3 nucleotides are TGCGCCAGCGTAGGCGGGACCCAGCAGTTCTTC. This chain connects TRBV5-1 to TRBJ2-1; D may be TRBD2 (6 bases). The germline CDR1 and CDR2 sequences are SGHRS and YFSETQ. The germline V and J ends were trimmed by 7 bases and 11 bases, with 13 bases remaining between them. This CDR3 is built from 11 residues.